A single sample gave rise to the 23 T cell receptor beta chains below, sequenced in a study of T cell responses to AZD1222 COVID-19 vaccine. Sequencing used immunoSEQ multiplex PCR; TCRdb keeps in-frame clones, though not all of them. Here the sample spans 20,000 or so clones, under 90% being singletons. The sequenced sample was peripheral blood, obtained 28 days after the second AZD1222 dose. Receptors were obtained from an adult who received the AZD1222 COVID-19 vaccine.

The chain has TRBV5-1 and TRBJ2-2; D is tentatively TRBD1 or TRBD2 (7 bases each). Germline V gene lookup returns CDR1 SGHRS and CDR2 YFSETQ. The CDR3 is 15 residues long. The V gene lost 0 bases and the J gene lost 3 bases, with 9 bases spanning the gap. The CDR3 nucleotides read TGCGCCAGCAGCTTGGCAGGGGGGGACACCGGGGAGCTGTTTTTT. It codes for CASSLAGGDTGELFF.

The genes are TRBV10-1 and TRBJ2-5; 7 bases map to TRBD1. CDR1 and CDR2 from the germline V gene are WNHNN and SYGVQD (reference sequence). J lost 1 base, V lost 6 bases, and 2 bases had no gene match. The CDR3 runs 13 residues. CDR3 sequence: CASSGQVQETQYF. The CDR3 DNA reads as TGCGCCAGCAGCGGACAGGTCCAAGAGACCCAGTACTTC.

The chain joins TRBV11-1 to TRBJ2-2; 11 bases align to TRBD2. V lost 5 bases to trimming and J lost 1 base; unmatched junction nucleotides: 3. The CDR3 is made up of 16 amino acids. CDR1 is SGHAT, CDR2 FQDESV, per germline (reference sequence). CDR3 protein: CASSTGTSGNTGELFF. In nucleotides, the CDR3 is TGTGCCAGCAGCACAGGGACTAGCGGGAACACCGGGGAGCTGTTTTTT.

The chain links TRBV27 to TRBJ1-2; D is possibly TRBD1 (6 bases). Trimming removed 6 bases from V and 4 bases from J, with 21 bases in between. Germline V CDR1 and CDR2: MNHEY, SMNVEV (reference sequence). The CDR3 sequence is 16 residues long. The CDR3 is CASRRSGTPQGYGYTF. The CDR3 DNA sequence: TGTGCCAGCAGAAGATCCGGGACACCACAGGGCTATGGCTACACCTTC.

The rearrangement joins TRBV7-2 to TRBJ2-3; the D gene is possibly TRBD2 (7 bases). CDR1 SGHTA and CDR2 FQGNSA come from the germline V gene. This CDR3 has 16 residues. The V end lost 1 base, the J end lost 4 bases, and 15 bases lay between the germline ends. DNA for the CDR3: TGTGCCAGCAGCTTAGAGGGGGGGCCCCCGTCAGATACGCAGTATTTT. Translated: CASSLEGGPPSDTQYF.

This clone has just a few counts. The chain has TRBV12-3 or TRBV12-4 and TRBJ2-7; D unresolved. The CDR3 totals 11 residues. The V end lost 6 bases, the J end lost 3 bases, and 6 bases lay between the germline ends. The chain's CDR3 is CASSSLYEQYV. For the CDR3, the DNA is TGTGCCAGCAGCTCGCTCTACGAGCAGTACGTC.

This chain connects TRBV11-2 to TRBJ2-6; no clear D. Trimming shortened V by 2 bases and J by 2 bases, and 7 bases separated the two germline ends. CDR1 SGHAT and CDR2 FQNNGV come from the germline V gene. The CDR3 runs to 15 residues. This chain's CDR3 is CASSLMGAGANVLTF. In nucleotides, the CDR3 is TGTGCCAGCAGCTTAATGGGCGCTGGGGCCAACGTCCTGACTTTC.

This clone was detected once. The rearrangement uses TRBV18 and TRBJ1-2; D ambiguous. The CDR3 spans 14 residues. V lost 3 bases and J lost 0, with 8 bases in between. The germline gives CDR1 KGHSH, CDR2 LQKENI. The CDR3 sequence is CASSPLATNYGYTF. CDR3 in DNA: TGTGCCAGCTCACCGTTGGCCACTAACTATGGCTACACCTTC.

The V call is TRBV12-5, the J call TRBJ2-7; D is perhaps TRBD1 (5 bases). The V gene lost 6 bases and the J gene lost 2 bases, with 8 bases spanning the gap. Looked up from germline, CDR1 is LGHNT and CDR2 is FRNRAP. The CDR3 runs to 12 residues. The CDR3 DNA reads TGTGCTAGTGGAGGGGCTGCCTACGAGCAGTACTTC. Encoded protein: CASGGAAYEQYF.

The rearrangement joins TRBV2 to TRBJ1-2, with 10 bases fitting TRBD1. There are 13 residues in the CDR3. Germline lookup yields CDR1 SNHLY and CDR2 FYNNEI. V lost 5 bases to trimming and J lost 5 bases; unmatched junction nucleotides: 2. As DNA, the CDR3 is TGTGCCAGCAGTCGGGGACAGGGGTATGGCTACACCTTC. Residues: CASSRGQGYGYTF.

CDR3 DNA: TGCGCCAGCAGCTTGGCAAGGGTTTACGAGCAGTACGTC. This sequence encodes CASSLARVYEQYV. The rearrangement links TRBV5-1 to TRBJ2-7; the D is unclear. The germline gives CDR1 SGHRS, CDR2 YFSETQ. The CDR3 covers 13 residues. V was pared by 0 bases and J by 4 bases, with 8 bases between.

This clone has just a few counts. The chain is built from TRBV10-3 and TRBJ2-3; D may be TRBD1 (6 bases). From germline, CDR1 is ENHRY and CDR2 SYGVKD. The ends were cut back, 6 bases at V and 0 bases at J, with 10 bases in the middle. This CDR3 comprises 14 residues. Written as DNA, the CDR3 is TGTGCCATCAGAGGGGGACAAAGCACAGATACGCAGTATTTT. Protein product: CAIRGGQSTDTQYF.

The chain couples TRBV19 to TRBJ1-4, with D perhaps matching TRBD1 (5 bases). Germline CDR1 reads LNHDA; CDR2 reads SQIVND (reference sequence). The CDR3 consists of 15 residues. Trimming removed 3 bases from V and 7 bases from J, with 15 bases in between. The CDR3 spells CASSIQRGITEKLFF. CDR3 DNA: TGTGCCAGTAGTATTCAGAGGGGAATTACTGAAAAACTGTTTTTT.

This chain connects TRBV18 to TRBJ2-1; TRBD2 matches 12 bases. The V segment lost 4 bases and the J segment 7 bases; nucleotides outside the gene matches: 8. CDR3 size: 16 residues. Germline loops: CDR1 KGHSH, CDR2 LQKENI. The CDR3 here is CASSRQTSGSGNEQFF. The DNA for the CDR3 is TGTGCCAGCTCACGACAGACTAGCGGGAGCGGTAATGAGCAGTTCTTC.

The V call is TRBV24-1, the J call TRBJ1-1; a weak D match, TRBD1 (5 bases). The germline V gene encodes CDR1 KGHDR and CDR2 SFDVKD. V was pared by 12 bases and J by 5 bases, with 18 bases between. The CDR3 runs 13 residues. CDR3 sequence reads: CAASSGDGTEAFF. The CDR3 DNA sequence: TGTGCCGCTTCGTCGGGGGATGGAACTGAAGCTTTCTTT.

The chain joins TRBV6-5 to TRBJ2-7; D is uncertain. V was pared by 6 bases and J by 3 bases, with 12 bases between. There are 13 residues in the CDR3. CDR1 is MNHEY, CDR2 SVGAGI, per germline. This CDR3 reads CASSRYLRYEQYF. CDR3 nucleotides: TGTGCCAGCAGCCGCTATCTCCGCTACGAGCAGTACTTC.

The chain is built from TRBV7-8 and TRBJ1-5; D ambiguous. With 5 bases removed from V and 0 bases from J, the gap between germline ends came to 17 bases. From germline, CDR1 is SGHVS and CDR2 FQNEAQ. This CDR3 is 17 amino acids long. CDR3 DNA: TGTGCCAGCAGCCCCCTCGACTGGCATAGTAGCAATCAGCCCCAGCATTTT. Its translation is CASSPLDWHSSNQPQHF.

The chain has TRBV2 and TRBJ2-7; D may be TRBD2 (6 bases). Trimming removed 6 bases at V and 4 bases at J, with 10 bases between. Germline lookup yields CDR1 SNHLY and CDR2 FYNNEI. The CDR3 has 12 amino acids. CDR3: CASREGPYEQYF. The CDR3 bases are TGTGCCAGCAGGGAGGGCCCGTACGAGCAGTACTTC. Based on the CDR3 plus reference TRBV2 and TRBJ2-7, the full variable domain is EPEVTQTPSHQVTQMGQEVILRCVPISNHLYFYWYRQILGQKVEFLVSFYNNEISEKSEIFDDQFSVERPDGSNFTLKIRSTKLEDSAMYFCASREGPYEQYFGPGTRLTVT.

V and J are TRBV3-1 (or the pseudogene TRBV3-2) and TRBJ1-3, with 7 bases lining up with TRBD1. Per the germline V gene, CDR1 is LGHDT and CDR2 is YNNKEL (reference sequence). V lost 5 bases, J lost 5 bases, and 12 bases stayed unmatched. The CDR3 is 16 residues long. As DNA, the CDR3 is TGTGCCAGCAGCGACAGGGTTTTACACGCACGAAACACCATATATTTT. Translation: CASSDRVLHARNTIYF.

The gene calls are TRBV30 and TRBJ1-3; D gene ambiguous. This CDR3 has 13 amino acids. V was trimmed by 6 bases and J by 3 bases, leaving 12 bases between them. The V gene's germline CDR1 is GTSNPN and CDR2 SVGIG (reference sequence). CDR3 loop: CACFTPVGNTIYF. In DNA, the CDR3 is TGTGCCTGCTTCACTCCGGTTGGAAACACCATATATTTT. Based on the CDR3 plus reference TRBV30 and TRBJ1-3, the full variable domain is SQTIHQWPATLVQPVGSPLSLECTVEGTSNPNLYWYRQAAGRGLQLLFYSVGIGQISSEVPQNLSASRPQDRQFILSSKKLLLSDSGFYLCACFTPVGNTIYFGEGSWLTVV.

V and J are TRBV9 and TRBJ2-3; 13 bases match TRBD2. The CDR3 spans 17 residues. From germline, CDR1 is SGDLS and CDR2 YYNGEE. Trimming took 0 bases from V and 1 from J; bases not matched to a gene: 2. CDR3 amino acids: CASSVAGLAGGTDTQYF. The CDR3 DNA follows: TGTGCCAGCAGCGTAGCCGGACTAGCGGGAGGCACAGATACGCAGTATTTT.

The chain combines TRBV11-3 with TRBJ2-1; maybe TRBD1 (6 bases). Per germline, CDR1 SGHNT and CDR2 YENEEA. Trimming pared 5 bases from V and 10 bases from J, leaving 15 bases between. The CDR3 has 13 amino acids. CDR3 coding DNA: TGTGCCAGCAGCGCCCGGACAGAGGGGGAGCAGTTCTTC. Protein product: CASSARTEGEQFF.

The chain recombines TRBV5-4 with TRBJ1-6; D is unresolved. Trimming took off 6 bases at V and 7 bases at J, with 20 bases between the two ends. This CDR3 contains 16 residues. Germline V gene sequence: CDR1 SGHNT, CDR2 YYREEE (reference sequence). The CDR3 is CASTLGPAQMNSPLHF. For the CDR3, the DNA is TGTGCCAGCACCCTGGGCCCCGCGCAGATGAATTCACCCCTCCACTTT.